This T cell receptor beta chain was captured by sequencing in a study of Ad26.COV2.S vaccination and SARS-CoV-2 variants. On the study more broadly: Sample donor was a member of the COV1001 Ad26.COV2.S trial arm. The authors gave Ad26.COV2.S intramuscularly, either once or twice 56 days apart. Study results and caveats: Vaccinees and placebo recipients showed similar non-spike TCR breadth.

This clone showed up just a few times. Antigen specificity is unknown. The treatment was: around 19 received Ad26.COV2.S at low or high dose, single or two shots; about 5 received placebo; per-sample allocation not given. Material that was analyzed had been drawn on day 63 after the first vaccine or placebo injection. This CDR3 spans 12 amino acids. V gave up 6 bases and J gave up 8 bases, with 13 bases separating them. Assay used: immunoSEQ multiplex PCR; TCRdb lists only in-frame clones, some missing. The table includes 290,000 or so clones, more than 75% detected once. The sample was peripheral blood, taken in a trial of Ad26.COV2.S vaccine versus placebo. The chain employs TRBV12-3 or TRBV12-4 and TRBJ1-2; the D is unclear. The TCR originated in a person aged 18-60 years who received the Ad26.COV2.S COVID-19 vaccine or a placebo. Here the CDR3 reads CASSLPPGGYTF. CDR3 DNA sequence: TGTGCCAGCAGCCTCCCCCCGGGAGGCTACACCTTC.